This T cell receptor (beta chain) was retrieved from a study of blood T cell repertoires in COVID-19. Whole-study context: Sites across the United States, Italy and Spain contributed samples from acute and convalescent COVID-19. PBMCs, B-cell-depleted T cells, or T cells were the source of the cDNA or gDNA that made up the material.

The germline gives CDR1 SQVTM, CDR2 ANQGSEA. The CDR3 is 14 residues long. V lost 0 bases and J 8 bases, leaving 16 bases between the germline ends. As originally analysed: Estimation of nucleated cell counts was performed using reference gene primer amplification. Sequencing used immunoSEQ multiplex PCR; TCRdb keeps in-frame clones, though not all of them. That table is the source of V, J and clone size, and D and trimming were worked out from the DNA. The table records about 120,000 clones, about four fifths of them present only once. This receptor was identified in a man aged 40-49 years with active or convalescent COVID-19. The sequencing input was peripheral blood. The chain links TRBV29-1 to TRBJ1-2, with D maybe TRBD1 (5 bases). The CDR3 DNA reads TGCAGCGTTGAAGAGGTGGGCAGGGCCTTAGGCTACACCTTC. Translating it yields CSVEEVGRALGYTF.